This T cell receptor beta chain is from a study of blood T cell repertoires in COVID-19. Trimming took 5 bases from V and 8 from J; bases not matched to a gene: 3. Germline values: CDR1 SQVTM, CDR2 ANQGSEA. The CDR3 consists of 11 residues. The method was immunoSEQ multiplex PCR; TCRdb's version includes in-frame clones alone and lacks a portion of them. The sample carries a few hundred thousand clones, roughly 88% recorded once. This clonotype was sampled from a woman aged 25 to 45 with COVID-19, enrolled during active disease. The chain couples TRBV29-1 to TRBJ1-1; 9 bases match TRBD1. The sequencing sample was made of peripheral blood. The CDR3 sequence: CSVKGTGEAFF. DNA of the CDR3: TGCAGCGTTAAAGGGACAGGGGAAGCTTTCTTT.